This entry describes one TCR beta chain. There is no known antigen for this receptor. Qualities for individual bases were not recorded, and no much larger clone is one base off. TCRbeta CDR3 regions were amplified from genomic DNA using the immunoSEQ Assay, a bias-controlled multiplex PCR. The authors' analysis ran thus. The number of nucleated cells in each sample was estimated by amplification of reference gene primers within the assay. To quantify the absolute abundance of each unique TCRbeta CDR3 rearrangement, sequence reads were collapsed and filtered. Productive Simpson clonality was computed per sample as the square root of Simpson's diversity index over productive rearrangements. TCRdb carries this immuneACCESS record with in-frame sequences only. Its versions omit some clonotypes, under half of them owing to an unresolved V gene in the studies checked, with the rest unexplained. The V and J calls and clone size are taken from that table; D and trimming were inferred from the DNA. This sample holds more than 200,000 clones; about 86% were observed only once. 9.5% to 13% of the sample is in the top ten clones.

One collaborating source in Seattle enrolled patients while the patients were actively infected and followed the patients over time throughout the course of disease. Collaborating institutions collected whole blood in K2EDTA tubes following their own protocols. For TCRbeta analysis, collaborators shipped samples as frozen whole blood, isolated PBMCs, or DNA extracted from either of those sample types. The data were taken from a study of blood T cell repertoires in COVID-19 (dated by TCRdb to 2018 to 2020). Turning to the overall study: Samples covering the acute and convalescent phases of COVID-19 were provided by collaborators in the United States, Italy and Spain. The dataset comprised deeply sampled blood TCRbeta repertoires from subjects exposed to, actively infected with, or recovered from COVID-19. The prospective study material was composed of cDNA or gDNA derived from T cells, B-cell-depleted T cells, or PBMCs. A freely available public database, intended as a resource for researchers studying the immune response to SARS-CoV-2, is where the repertoires were released. Where available, HLA class I and class II types were taken from metadata supplied by the sample provider and were not determined by assay-based typing. Samples came from the ongoing ImmuneRACE study (first 160 participants) plus 1,254 subjects from 6 global collaborators. A de-identified subject ID, COVID-19 status, age in years and sex were almost always included in the sample metadata. Here is what the overall study found, with its caveats: How much clinical and demographic metadata was included differed by source and by participant, and the metadata was provided uncurated.

The specimen sequenced was peripheral blood. This clonotype was sampled from a woman in her forties or fifties with COVID-19, enrolled during active disease.

The DNA reads TGTGCCAGCAGCTTTATTGTTTCAGGCTACAATGAGCAGTTCTTC. Its protein reads: CASSFIVSGYNEQFF. The chain couples TRBV5-6 to TRBJ2-1, with the D gene too uncertain to name. CDR1 and CDR2 (SGHDT, YYEEEE) derive from the germline V gene. V loses 2 bases of germline sequence and J loses 3 bases, and the interval between the two ends is 12 bases. Including cysteine and phenylalanine, the CDR3 has 15 amino acids. Only CDR3 DNA is held: 45 bases, read in frame from base 1.